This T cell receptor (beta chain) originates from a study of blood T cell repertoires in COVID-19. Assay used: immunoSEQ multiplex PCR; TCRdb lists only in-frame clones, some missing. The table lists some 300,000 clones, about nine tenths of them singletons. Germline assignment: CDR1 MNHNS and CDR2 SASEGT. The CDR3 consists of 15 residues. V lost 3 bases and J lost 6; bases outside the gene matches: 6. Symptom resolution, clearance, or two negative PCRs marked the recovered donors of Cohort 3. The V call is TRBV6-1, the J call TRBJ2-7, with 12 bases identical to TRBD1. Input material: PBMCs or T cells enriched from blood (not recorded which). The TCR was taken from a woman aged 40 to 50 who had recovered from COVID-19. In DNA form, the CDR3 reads TGTGCCAGCAGTGACCCGGGACAGGGGGCTCTCGAGCAGTACTTC. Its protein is CASSDPGQGALEQYF.